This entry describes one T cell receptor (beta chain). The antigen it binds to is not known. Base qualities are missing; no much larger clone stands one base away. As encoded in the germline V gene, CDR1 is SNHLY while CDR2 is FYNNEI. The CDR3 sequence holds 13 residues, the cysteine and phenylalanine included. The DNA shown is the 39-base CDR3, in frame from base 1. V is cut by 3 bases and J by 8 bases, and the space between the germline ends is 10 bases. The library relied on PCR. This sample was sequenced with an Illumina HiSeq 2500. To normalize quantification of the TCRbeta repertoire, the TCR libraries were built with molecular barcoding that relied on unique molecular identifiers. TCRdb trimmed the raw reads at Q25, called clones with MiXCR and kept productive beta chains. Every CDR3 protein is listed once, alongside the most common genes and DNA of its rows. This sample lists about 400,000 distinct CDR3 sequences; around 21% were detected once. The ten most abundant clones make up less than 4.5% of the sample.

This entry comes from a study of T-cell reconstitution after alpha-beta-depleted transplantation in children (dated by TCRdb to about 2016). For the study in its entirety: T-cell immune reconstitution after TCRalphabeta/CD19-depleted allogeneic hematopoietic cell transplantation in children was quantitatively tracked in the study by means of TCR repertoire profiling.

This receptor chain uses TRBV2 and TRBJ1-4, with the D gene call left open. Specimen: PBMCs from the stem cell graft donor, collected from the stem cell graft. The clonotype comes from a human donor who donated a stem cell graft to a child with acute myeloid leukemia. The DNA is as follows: TGTGCCAGCAGTGAGGTGGATTGGGAAAAACTGTTTTTT. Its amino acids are CASSEVDWEKLFF.